Below are 13 T cell receptor beta chains sequenced from a single sample in a study of chemoradiotherapy in HPV16-positive cancers. Assay used: immunoSEQ multiplex PCR; TCRdb lists only in-frame clones, some missing. The table has about 35,000 clones, about 90% seen once. This specimen was blood, taken from a patient who underwent chemoradiotherapy. These receptors were collected from a human donor with HPV-associated anogenital cancer.

The gene calls are TRBV7-2 and TRBJ2-3; 10 bases map to TRBD1. This CDR3 is 15 amino acids long. V lost 4 bases, J lost 1 base, and 2 bases stayed unmatched. From germline, CDR1 is SGHTA and CDR2 FQGNSA. The CDR3 DNA sequence: TGTGCCAGCAGCTCCGGACAGGGGGGCACAGATACGCAGTATTTT. Translation: CASSSGQGGTDTQYF.

The rearrangement links TRBV7-2 to TRBJ2-1; D is perhaps TRBD2 (6 bases). Germline CDR1 and CDR2: SGHTA and FQGNSA. Trimming removed 1 base from V and 8 bases from J, with 12 bases in between. This CDR3 has 14 amino acids. Here the CDR3 reads CASSLEASEHEQFF. CDR3 nucleotide sequence: TGTGCCAGCAGCTTAGAGGCTAGCGAGCATGAGCAGTTCTTC. Combining the CDR3 with reference TRBV7-2 and TRBJ2-1 gives the whole variable domain GAGVSQSPSNKVTEKGKDVELRCDPISGHTALYWYRQSLGQGLEFLIYFQGNSAPDKSGLPSDRFSAERTGGSVSTLTIQRTQQEDSAVYLCASSLEASEHEQFFGPGTRLTVL.

CDR3 sequence reads: CASSRGLRGSPLHF. The CDR3 DNA sequence: TGTGCCAGCAGCAGGGGGCTCCGAGGTTCACCCCTCCACTTT. The chain joins TRBV27 to TRBJ1-6, with 8 bases lining up with TRBD1. This CDR3 comprises 14 residues. The trim removed 6 bases at V and 9 bases at J, leaving 7 bases unmatched. The germline V gene encodes CDR1 MNHEY and CDR2 SMNVEV (reference sequence).

The chain joins TRBV11-2 to TRBJ1-1, with D perhaps TRBD1 (5 bases). Germline lookup yields CDR1 SGHAT and CDR2 FQNNGV. This CDR3 has 14 amino acids. V was cut by 5 bases and J by 9 bases, with 19 bases left in between. CDR3 sequence: CASSPGRTARQAFF. CDR3 DNA: TGTGCCAGCAGCCCAGGGAGAACAGCCAGGCAAGCTTTCTTT.

The chain employs TRBV6-4 and TRBJ2-7; tentatively, D is TRBD2 (6 bases). The CDR3 runs 9 residues. The V gene's germline CDR1 is MRHNA and CDR2 SNTAGT. The CDR3 reads CASSDRGWV. The DNA of the CDR3 is TGTGCCAGCAGTGATCGGGGGTGGGTC.

The count of this clone is one. This chain joins TRBV5-4 and TRBJ1-2; D is perhaps TRBD1 (6 bases). This CDR3 is built from 17 residues. Germline CDR1 is SGHNT and CDR2 is YYREEE (reference sequence). The V gene lost 2 bases and the J gene lost 6 bases, with 23 bases spanning the gap. In DNA form, the CDR3 reads TGTGCCAGCAGCTTCACACCTCCGGGGCAGGGGCGCCATGGCTACACCTTC. This gives the protein CASSFTPPGQGRHGYTF. Supplemented by reference TRBV5-4 and TRBJ1-2, the full variable domain reads ETGVTQSPTHLIKTRGQQVTLRCSSQSGHNTVSWYQQALGQGPQFIFQYYREEENGRGNFPPRFSGLQFPNYSSELNVNALELDDSALYLCASSFTPPGQGRHGYTFGSGTRLTVV.

The J gene is TRBJ2-5, the V gene TRBV7-9; the D is unclear. The DNA end is more similar to TRBJ2-7, so the J call may be wrong. This CDR3 has 13 amino acids. Germline CDR1 SEHNR, CDR2 FQNEAQ (reference sequence). The DNA of the CDR3 is TGTGCCAGCGCACAGCCAACGTCCTACGAGCAGTACTTC. It is translated as CASAQPTSYEQYF.

This chain links TRBV7-9 with TRBJ1-4; D gene uncertain. CDR3 size: 13 residues. Germline assignment: CDR1 SEHNR and CDR2 FQNEAQ (reference sequence). V lost 2 bases and J lost 5, with 6 bases in between. CDR3 region: CASSLTTNEKLFF. The CDR3 bases are TGTGCCAGCAGCTTAACCACGAATGAAAAACTGTTTTTT.

The rearrangement joins TRBV19 to TRBJ1-3; D remains ambiguous. Trimming took off 2 bases at V and 8 bases at J, with 7 bases between the two ends. The CDR3 sequence is 12 residues long. Germline V gives CDR1 LNHDA, CDR2 SQIVND (reference sequence). The CDR3 nucleotides are TGTGCCAGTAGTATACGCGATGACACCATATATTTT. Its translation is CASSIRDDTIYF. The full variable domain, with the rest looked up from reference TRBV19 and TRBJ1-3, is DGGITQSPKYLFRKEGQNVTLSCEQNLNHDAMYWYRQDPGQGLRLIYYSQIVNDFQKGDIAEGYSVSREKKESFPLTVTSAQKNPTAFYLCASSIRDDTIYFGEGSWLTVV.

This chain links TRBV10-2 with TRBJ1-5; 7 bases fit TRBD1. The ends lost 3 bases at V and 3 bases at J; junction bases unmatched: 5. The CDR3 spans 15 residues. Germline loops: CDR1 WSHSY, CDR2 SAAADI. Here the CDR3 reads CASSEGGQVNQPQHF. CDR3 DNA sequence: TGCGCCAGCAGTGAAGGCGGACAGGTCAATCAGCCCCAGCATTTT.

The chain uses TRBV10-2 and TRBJ1-2, with D possibly matching TRBD1 (5 bases). Germline V gene lookup returns CDR1 WSHSY and CDR2 SAAADI. Trimming cost V 5 bases and J 5 bases, with 21 bases left between them. The length of the CDR3 is 16 residues. In nucleotides, the CDR3 is TGCGCCAGCAGTCCCCTGAGTGCTGGGGGTGGGTATGGCTACACCTTC. Translated: CASSPLSAGGGYGYTF.

This clone was observed a handful of times. The chain uses TRBV4-1 and TRBJ1-6; D gene ambiguous. The CDR3 length is 13 residues. Germline values: CDR1 MGHRA, CDR2 YSYEKL. The ends were cut back, 5 bases at V and 6 bases at J, with 8 bases in the middle. The DNA of the CDR3 is TGCGCCAGCAGCGCACAGTCTAATTCACCCCTCCACTTT. Its protein is CASSAQSNSPLHF.

The chain uses TRBV11-2 and TRBJ1-1, with D tentatively TRBD1 (5 bases). The CDR3 spans 13 residues. Trimming removed 5 bases at V and 4 bases at J, with 11 bases between. CDR1 is SGHAT and CDR2 is FQNNGV in the germline V gene. The CDR3 region is CASSQRGVTEAFF. CDR3 bases: TGTGCCAGCAGCCAGCGGGGGGTCACTGAAGCTTTCTTT.